This is a list of T cell receptor beta chains from one sample in a study of beta chain features in type 1 diabetes. Generated by immunoSEQ multiplex PCR, the TCRdb table keeps only in-frame clones and is missing some. Counted here are about 330,000 clones, approximately 11% occurring once; the ten biggest clones make up approximately 0.016%. Material: naive CD4+ T cells from blood. Every receptor here comes from a woman aged 30 to 39 in good health. Both conserved end residues are part of each CDR3. The order of the fields is V gene, clone size, D gene, J gene, CDR3 DNA, CDR3 protein. The D gene is left open where the match is weak. Only part of the rows carry a size: once, few, many, or a class if the clone is expanded.

v_call: TRBV6-5
clone_size: .
d_call: .
j_call: TRBJ2-1
cdr3_nt: TGTGCCAGCAGTTACTCGAACGGGATGGGCTACAATGAGCAGTTCTTC
cdr3_aa: CASSYSNGMGYNEQFF

v_call: TRBV28
clone_size: .
d_call: .
j_call: TRBJ2-6
cdr3_nt: TGTGCCAGCAGTTTATCCGTAACTTCTGGGGCCAACGTCCTGACTTTC
cdr3_aa: CASSLSVTSGANVLTF

v_call: TRBV20-1
clone_size: .
d_call: .
j_call: TRBJ2-5
cdr3_nt: TGCAGTGCTACTGAGACCCAGTACTTC
cdr3_aa: CSATETQYF

v_call: TRBV23-1
clone_size: .
d_call: TRBD1
j_call: TRBJ1-5
cdr3_nt: TGCGCCAGCAGTCAATCGGGCTGGGACAGGGTTTTTCAGCAGCCCCAGCATTTT
cdr3_aa: CASSQSGWDRVFQQPQHF

v_call: TRBV29-1
clone_size: .
d_call: .
j_call: TRBJ1-2
cdr3_nt: TGCAGCGTTGGGCAGGGGTCGACATATGGCTACACCTTC
cdr3_aa: CSVGQGSTYGYTF

v_call: TRBV30
clone_size: many
d_call: .
j_call: TRBJ2-6
cdr3_nt: TGTGCCTGGAGTTACCGGTCTGGGGCCAACGTCCTGACTTTC
cdr3_aa: CAWSYRSGANVLTF

v_call: TRBV29-1
clone_size: few
d_call: TRBD1
j_call: TRBJ1-2
cdr3_nt: TGCAGCGCCGCGGGGACAGGGGGCGGCTATGGCTACACCTTC
cdr3_aa: CSAAGTGGGYGYTF

v_call: TRBV18
clone_size: few
d_call: .
j_call: TRBJ2-7
cdr3_nt: TGTGCCAGCTCACCACTCTCTAGCGAGAAGGGGCACGAGCAGTACTTC
cdr3_aa: CASSPLSSEKGHEQYF

v_call: TRBV6-6
clone_size: .
d_call: TRBD2
j_call: TRBJ2-3
cdr3_nt: TGTGCCAGCTCCCTAGCGGGAGTAAAAGCAGATACGCAGTATTTT
cdr3_aa: CASSLAGVKADTQYF

v_call: TRBV7-2
clone_size: once
d_call: .
j_call: TRBJ1-3
cdr3_nt: TGTGCCAGCAGCCTAACCGTTGCACTCAATACTGGAAACACCATATATTTT
cdr3_aa: CASSLTVALNTGNTIYF

v_call: TRBV27
clone_size: few
d_call: .
j_call: TRBJ1-1
cdr3_nt: TGTGCCAGCAGTTTCGCCCACGGGATGAACACTGAAGCTTTCTTT
cdr3_aa: CASSFAHGMNTEAFF

v_call: TRBV18
clone_size: .
d_call: .
j_call: TRBJ2-5
cdr3_nt: TGTGCCAGCTCACCGATCCGGTTGCTCCAAGAGACCCAGTACTTC
cdr3_aa: CASSPIRLLQETQYF

v_call: TRBV28
clone_size: .
d_call: TRBD1
j_call: TRBJ2-7
cdr3_nt: TGTGCCAGCAGTTCCGGACAGGGCACCTACGAGCAGTACTTC
cdr3_aa: CASSSGQGTYEQYF

v_call: TRBV7-3
clone_size: few
d_call: TRBD1
j_call: TRBJ2-3
cdr3_nt: TGTGCCAGCAGCTTAGCGGCAGGGGGCCCAGATACGCAGTATTTT
cdr3_aa: CASSLAAGGPDTQYF

v_call: TRBV6-5
clone_size: few
d_call: .
j_call: TRBJ2-1
cdr3_nt: TGTGCCAGCAGTTACCAACCCTCCGGAGAGGTGGATGAGCAGTTCTTC
cdr3_aa: CASSYQPSGEVDEQFF

v_call: TRBV5-4
clone_size: .
d_call: TRBD2
j_call: TRBJ2-3
cdr3_nt: TGTGCCAGCAGCTCTTTCGGTACTAGCGGCACAGATACGCAGTATTTT
cdr3_aa: CASSSFGTSGTDTQYF

v_call: TRBV7-9
clone_size: .
d_call: TRBD2
j_call: TRBJ2-1
cdr3_nt: TGTGCCAGCAGCCTGGGCCTAGCGGGGTCCTACAATGAGCAGTTCTTC
cdr3_aa: CASSLGLAGSYNEQFF

v_call: TRBV5-1
clone_size: few
d_call: .
j_call: TRBJ1-3
cdr3_nt: TGCGCCAGCAGCCCGGCACTAAGCTCTGGAAACACCATATATTTT
cdr3_aa: CASSPALSSGNTIYF

v_call: TRBV7-2
clone_size: few
d_call: .
j_call: TRBJ2-2
cdr3_nt: TGTGCCAGCAGCGTAGTTGAGGCTACCGGGGAGCTGTTTTTT
cdr3_aa: CASSVVEATGELFF

v_call: TRBV28
clone_size: .
d_call: TRBD1
j_call: TRBJ2-2
cdr3_nt: TGTGCCAGCCGATACAGGGGGCTTTACACCGGGGAGCTGTTTTTT
cdr3_aa: CASRYRGLYTGELFF

v_call: TRBV7-9
clone_size: .
d_call: .
j_call: TRBJ1-2
cdr3_nt: TGTGCCAGCAGCCCACGAGGACAGACCGGCTACACCTTC
cdr3_aa: CASSPRGQTGYTF

v_call: TRBV4-1
clone_size: few
d_call: TRBD1
j_call: TRBJ1-5
cdr3_nt: TGCGCCAGCAGCCAAGATGGGACAGCTCGCAATCAGCCCCAGCATTTT
cdr3_aa: CASSQDGTARNQPQHF

v_call: TRBV27
clone_size: .
d_call: .
j_call: TRBJ2-7
cdr3_nt: TGTGCCAGCAGTTCGAGCGGGCTCTCCTACGAGCAGTACTTC
cdr3_aa: CASSSSGLSYEQYF

v_call: TRBV5-6
clone_size: .
d_call: TRBD2
j_call: TRBJ2-7
cdr3_nt: TGTGCCAGCAGCTGGGGACTAGCGGGAGTATGGGAGCAGTACTTC
cdr3_aa: CASSWGLAGVWEQYF

v_call: TRBV30
clone_size: .
d_call: TRBD2
j_call: TRBJ2-1
cdr3_nt: TGTGCCTGGATGAGAGGCGGGAGTCGTATCAATGAGCAGTTCTTC
cdr3_aa: CAWMRGGSRINEQFF

v_call: TRBV15
clone_size: few
d_call: TRBD2
j_call: TRBJ2-5
cdr3_nt: TGTGCCACCAGATCGGGGGGGAATCAAGAGACCCAGTACTTC
cdr3_aa: CATRSGGNQETQYF

v_call: TRBV18
clone_size: few
d_call: TRBD1
j_call: TRBJ2-1
cdr3_nt: TGTGCCAGCTCACCACTCGGGACAGACAATGAGCAGTTCTTC
cdr3_aa: CASSPLGTDNEQFF

v_call: TRBV4-1
clone_size: once
d_call: TRBD1
j_call: TRBJ1-4
cdr3_nt: TGCGCCAGCAGCCAAGATAAAGGGGGCAACCTTGAAAAACTGTTTTTT
cdr3_aa: CASSQDKGGNLEKLFF

v_call: TRBV7-3
clone_size: .
d_call: TRBD1
j_call: TRBJ1-5
cdr3_nt: TGTGCCAGCAGCCCCGGAACAGGGGAAAGGCGGCCCCAGCATTTT
cdr3_aa: CASSPGTGERRPQHF

v_call: TRBV29-1
clone_size: .
d_call: TRBD2
j_call: TRBJ2-1
cdr3_nt: TGCAGCGTTGCGGGAGGGCGAATCTACAATGAGCAGTTCTTC
cdr3_aa: CSVAGGRIYNEQFF

v_call: TRBV9
clone_size: .
d_call: TRBD2
j_call: TRBJ2-3
cdr3_nt: TGTGCCAGCAGCGTAGCGCTTAGCGGGAGTTTAGGAGATACGCAGTATTTT
cdr3_aa: CASSVALSGSLGDTQYF

v_call: TRBV14
clone_size: few
d_call: .
j_call: TRBJ1-1
cdr3_nt: TGTGCCAGCAGCCAGCATACAGGGAACACTGAAGCTTTCTTT
cdr3_aa: CASSQHTGNTEAFF

v_call: TRBV7-2
clone_size: .
d_call: TRBD2
j_call: TRBJ2-7
cdr3_nt: TGTGCCAGCAGCTTCCAAACCCGACTAGCGGGCGGCGAGCAGTACTTC
cdr3_aa: CASSFQTRLAGGEQYF

v_call: TRBV28
clone_size: .
d_call: .
j_call: TRBJ2-7
cdr3_nt: TGTGCCAGCATCCCAAACGGGTACTACTCCTACGAGCAGTACTTC
cdr3_aa: CASIPNGYYSYEQYF

v_call: TRBV28
clone_size: .
d_call: .
j_call: TRBJ2-6
cdr3_nt: TGTGCCAGCAGCTACAGGGTTGGGGCCAACGTCCTGACTTTC
cdr3_aa: CASSYRVGANVLTF

v_call: TRBV18
clone_size: few
d_call: .
j_call: TRBJ1-3
cdr3_nt: TGTGCCAGCTCCCGTCGACAGTCCAAAGACACCATATATTTT
cdr3_aa: CASSRRQSKDTIYF

v_call: TRBV7-3
clone_size: few
d_call: .
j_call: TRBJ2-7
cdr3_nt: TGTGCCAGCAGCTTACTGTTCTACGAGCAGTACTTC
cdr3_aa: CASSLLFYEQYF

v_call: TRBV4-3
clone_size: few
d_call: .
j_call: TRBJ2-2
cdr3_nt: TGCGCCAGCAGCCAAGTAGTGAGCACCGGGGAGCTGTTTTTT
cdr3_aa: CASSQVVSTGELFF

v_call: TRBV7-4
clone_size: .
d_call: .
j_call: TRBJ2-7
cdr3_nt: TGTGCCAGCAGCTCCCTAAAGCAGTACTTC
cdr3_aa: CASSSLKQYF

v_call: TRBV11-3
clone_size: .
d_call: .
j_call: TRBJ2-1
cdr3_nt: TGTGCCAGCAGTCCCGGGATGGGTGATAATGAGCAGTTCTTC
cdr3_aa: CASSPGMGDNEQFF

v_call: TRBV7-3
clone_size: .
d_call: .
j_call: TRBJ2-1
cdr3_nt: TGTGCCAGCAGCCCCGGGACCTACAATGAGCAGTTCTTC
cdr3_aa: CASSPGTYNEQFF

v_call: TRBV18
clone_size: .
d_call: .
j_call: TRBJ2-3
cdr3_nt: TGTGCCAGCTCACCTCCTCCGGGGGCAGATACGCAGTATTTT
cdr3_aa: CASSPPPGADTQYF